The present T cell receptor beta chain was sequenced within a study of blood T cell repertoires in COVID-19. Study at large: Some COVID-19 samples were acute and others convalescent; all came from the United States, Italy and Spain. In each case, the material was cDNA or gDNA derived from T cells, B-cell-depleted T cells, or PBMCs.

V was shortened by 6 bases and J by 3 bases, with 8 bases between the two germline ends. The CDR3 runs to 12 residues. CDR1 LGHDT and CDR2 YNNKEL come from the germline V gene (reference sequence). Original processing notes: Counts of nucleated cells, estimated from reference gene primer amplification, were obtained. The table came from immunoSEQ multiplex PCR; TCRdb's copy has only in-frame clones and leaves some out. V and J calls and clone size come straight from that table; D and trimming were deduced from the DNA. This table has 85,000 to 120,000 clones, 87% appearing once. The chain couples TRBV3-1 (or the pseudogene TRBV3-2) to TRBJ1-1; no firm D call. This receptor was taken from a man aged 50 to 59 with active COVID-19. Sequencing was carried out using peripheral blood. Here the CDR3 reads CASSHVDTEAFF. CDR3 in DNA: TGTGCCAGCAGTCACGTAGACACTGAAGCTTTCTTT.